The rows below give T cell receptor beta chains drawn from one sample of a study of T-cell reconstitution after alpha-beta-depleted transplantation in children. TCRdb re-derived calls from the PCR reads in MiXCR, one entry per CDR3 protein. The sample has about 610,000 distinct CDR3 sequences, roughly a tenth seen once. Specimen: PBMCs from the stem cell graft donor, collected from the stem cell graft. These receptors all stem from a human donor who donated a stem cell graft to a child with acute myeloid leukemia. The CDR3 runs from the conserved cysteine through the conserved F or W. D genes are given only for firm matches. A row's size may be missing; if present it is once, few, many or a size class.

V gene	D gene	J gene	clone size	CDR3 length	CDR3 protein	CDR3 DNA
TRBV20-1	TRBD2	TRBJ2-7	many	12	CSARGLLYEQYF	TGCAGTGCTAGGGGACTACTATACGAGCAGTACTTC
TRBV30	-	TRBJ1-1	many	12	CAWGRPNTEAFF	TGTGCCTGGGGACGGCCGAACACTGAAGCTTTCTTT
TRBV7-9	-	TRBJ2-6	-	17	CASGVGQHFSGANVLTF	TGTGCCAGCGGCGTAGGACAGCACTTCTCTGGGGCCAACGTCCTGACTTTC
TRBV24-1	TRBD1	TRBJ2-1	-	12	CATGQVNYEQFF	TGTGCCACGGGACAGGTTAACTATGAGCAGTTCTTC
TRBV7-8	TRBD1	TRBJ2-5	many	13	CASSRGQGQTQYF	TGTGCCAGCAGCCGAGGACAGGGACAGACCCAGTACTTC
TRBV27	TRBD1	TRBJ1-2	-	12	CASGDRDYGYTF	TGTGCCAGCGGGGACAGGGACTATGGCTACACCTTC
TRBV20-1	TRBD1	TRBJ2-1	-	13	CSAPDRISSEQFF	TGCAGTGCCCCGGACAGGATAAGTAGTGAGCAGTTCTTC
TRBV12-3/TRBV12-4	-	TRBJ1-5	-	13	CASTGQVNQPQHF	TGTGCCAGCACGGGGCAGGTAAATCAGCCCCAGCATTTT
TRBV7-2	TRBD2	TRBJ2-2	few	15	CASSSRLAGGEVVFF	TGTGCCAGCAGCTCAAGACTAGCGGGAGGGGAGGTGGTGTTTTTT
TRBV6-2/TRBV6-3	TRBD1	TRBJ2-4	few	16	CASSVQGQNFKNIQYF	TGTGCCAGCTCCGTTCAGGGACAGAACTTCAAAAACATTCAGTACTTC
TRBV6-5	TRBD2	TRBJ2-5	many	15	CASSSRGLAQETQYF	TGTGCCAGCAGTTCCCGGGGACTAGCCCAAGAGACCCAGTACTTC
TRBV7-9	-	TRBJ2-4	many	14	CASSRTGAKNIQYF	TGTGCCAGCAGCCGGACTGGCGCCAAAAACATTCAGTACTTC
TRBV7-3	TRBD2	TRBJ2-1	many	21	CASSSLPIIRTSGRGRVEQFF	TGTGCCAGCAGCTCCCTTCCTATAATCAGGACTAGCGGGAGGGGGAGGGTTGAGCAGTTCTTC
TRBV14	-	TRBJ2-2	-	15	CASSPNYILTGELFF	TGTGCCAGCAGCCCCAACTACATTCTGACCGGGGAGCTGTTTTTT
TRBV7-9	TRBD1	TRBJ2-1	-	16	CASSRQRDSSYNEQFF	TGTGCCAGCAGCCGCCAGAGGGACAGCTCCTACAATGAGCAGTTCTTC
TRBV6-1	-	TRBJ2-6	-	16	CASRQGVYAGANVLTF	TGTGCCAGCAGACAAGGGGTTTATGCGGGGGCCAACGTCCTGACTTTC
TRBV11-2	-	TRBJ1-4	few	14	CASSLVRRGEKLFF	TGTGCCAGCAGCTTAGTTCGGCGTGGTGAAAAACTGTTTTTT
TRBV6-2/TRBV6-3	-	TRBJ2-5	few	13	CASRLPGEETQYF	TGTGCCAGCAGATTACCCGGGGAGGAGACCCAGTACTTC
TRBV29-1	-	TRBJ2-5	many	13	CSVQRGVVETQYF	TGCAGCGTTCAACGGGGAGTAGTGGAGACCCAGTACTTC
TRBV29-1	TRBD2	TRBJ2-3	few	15	CSAQDSGISTDTQYF	TGCAGCGCTCAGGATAGCGGGATCAGCACAGATACGCAGTATTTT
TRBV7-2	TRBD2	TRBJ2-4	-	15	CATTEGSSGSYIQYF	TGTGCCACAACGGAGGGGAGTAGCGGGAGTTACATTCAGTACTTC
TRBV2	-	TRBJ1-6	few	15	CASSEEGRGNSPLHF	TGTGCCAGCAGTGAAGAGGGTAGGGGTAATTCACCCCTCCACTTT
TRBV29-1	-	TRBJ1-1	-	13	CSVTNRANTEAFF	TGCAGCGTTACGAACAGGGCAAACACTGAAGCTTTCTTT
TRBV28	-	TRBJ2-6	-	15	CASSKILSGANVLTF	TGTGCCAGCAGCAAAATCCTCTCTGGGGCCAACGTCCTGACTTTC